This TCR beta chain was captured by sequencing in a study of early T cells in non-severe SARS-CoV-2 infection. Study in general: Unsorted whole-blood RNA was sequenced in bulk, leaving chains unpaired.

cDNA molecules, individually, were tagged with unique molecular identifiers. TCRdb itself ran the 5' RACE reads through MiXCR, one entry per CDR3 protein. The profile shows about 27,000 distinct CDR3 sequences, more than 4.5% of them singletons. The CDR3 runs to 15 residues. V lost 1 base to trimming and J lost 1 base, with 10 bases between them. In germline, CDR1 is MNHEY, CDR2 SMNVEV (reference sequence). General study points: Matches to VDJdb favored anti-spike CD8 responses and missed private and CD4 specificities.

This clonotype has just a few counts. Antigen unknown. V gene TRBV27 combines with J gene TRBJ2-5; possible D gene TRBD1, 6 bases. Specimen: whole blood. This receptor was taken from an adult who was a healthcare worker with PCR-confirmed SARS-CoV-2 infection or an uninfected control (not recorded which). The CDR3 region has the DNA TGTGCCAGCAGTTTATACACAGGGAGCCAAGAGACCCAGTACTTC. Its protein product is CASSLYTGSQETQYF.